The next 20 T cell receptor beta chains were all read from a single sample in a study of T cells in tuberculosis. Sequenced by immunoSEQ multiplex PCR; TCRdb stores in-frame clones only, minus some. The sample records fewer than 55,000 clones, over 90% being singletons. Sequencing was carried out using PBMCs. These receptors were obtained from a donor under 30 with latent tuberculosis or without tuberculosis infection.

The chain joins TRBV19 to TRBJ2-3; a weak D match, TRBD2 (6 bases). From germline, CDR1 is LNHDA and CDR2 SQIVND (reference sequence). CDR3 length equals 15 residues. V was pared by 1 base and J by 5 bases, with 13 bases between. The CDR3 loop is CASSIGYRGGDTQYF. CDR3 DNA: TGTGCCAGTAGTATAGGATATCGGGGAGGAGATACGCAGTATTTT.

This sequence joins TRBV4-1 and TRBJ1-5; the D gene is possibly TRBD1 (6 bases). The V and J ends lost 1 base and 4 bases respectively, with 11 bases between them. The V gene's germline CDR1 is MGHRA and CDR2 YSYEKL. The CDR3 extends over 15 amino acids. In DNA, the CDR3 is TGCGCCAGCAGCCAAGTCAGGGGATGGAATCAGCCCCAGCATTTT. Translating gives CASSQVRGWNQPQHF.

The chain carries TRBV27 and TRBJ1-1; TRBD1 might be the D (6 bases). V was clipped by 9 bases and J by 4 bases, with 21 bases between them. Germline loops: CDR1 MNHEY, CDR2 SMNVEV (reference sequence). CDR3 length: 15 residues. The CDR3 bases are TGTGCCAGTCTGACCCACAGGGTAGAGGGCACTGAAGCTTTCTTT. Residues: CASLTHRVEGTEAFF.

CDR3 bases: TGTGCCAGCAGCCCCCGGACAGGGGACGAGCAGTACTTC. It translates to CASSPRTGDEQYF. The V and J genes are TRBV7-2 and TRBJ2-7; 9 bases agree with TRBD1. Losses at the gene ends were 5 bases for V and 5 bases for J; bases not matched to a gene: 4. The germline gives CDR1 SGHTA, CDR2 FQGNSA. CDR3 size: 13 residues.

This chain uses TRBV25-1 with TRBJ2-3; the D gene is possibly TRBD1 (7 bases). Germline lookup yields CDR1 MGHDK and CDR2 SYGVNS. Trimming took off 2 bases at V and 5 bases at J, with 14 bases between the two ends. The CDR3 covers 15 residues. This CDR3 reads CASSEGGQGEDTQYF. Written as DNA, the CDR3 is TGTGCCAGCAGTGAAGGGGGGCAGGGGGAAGATACGCAGTATTTT.

This chain uses TRBV2 with TRBJ2-1, with D possibly TRBD1 on 5 matching bases. Deletions cut 7 bases from V and 6 bases from J, with 22 bases between. The length of the CDR3 is 16 residues. From germline, CDR1 is SNHLY and CDR2 FYNNEI. The CDR3 sequence is CASTGDSNEASNEQFF. The DNA for the CDR3 is TGTGCCAGCACCGGTGACAGCAATGAGGCCTCCAATGAGCAGTTCTTC.

V usage is TRBV5-3 and J usage is TRBJ1-1; D is unresolved. TRBV5-3 is an ORF for which the function is uncertain. V gave up 0 bases and J gave up 0 bases, with 27 bases separating them. This CDR3 has 21 residues. The CDR3 sequence: CARSLARDPQPLSIVNTEAFF. CDR3 DNA: TGTGCCAGAAGCTTGGCCCGGGATCCACAACCTCTCTCTATCGTGAACACTGAAGCTTTCTTT.

This chain uses TRBV19 with TRBJ2-2; 9 positions match TRBD1. CDR3 size: 18 residues. The V segment lost 7 bases and the J segment 2 bases; nucleotides outside the gene matches: 14. Germline lookup yields CDR1 LNHDA and CDR2 SQIVND (reference sequence). In DNA form, the CDR3 reads TGTGCCAGTAAACCTTGGGGACAGGGCCTAGTTAACACCGGGGAGCTGTTTTTT. It codes for CASKPWGQGLVNTGELFF.

In this sample, this clone turned up once. This rearrangement joins TRBV5-1 to TRBJ2-7; 10 positions match TRBD1. J gave up 4 bases and V 4 bases, and 11 bases lay outside the gene matches. The CDR3 has 16 amino acids. Germline CDR1 SGHRS, CDR2 YFSETQ. CDR3 DNA sequence: TGCGCCAGCAGCCATTATCCGGGACAGGGGATGTACGAGCAGTACTTC. It translates to CASSHYPGQGMYEQYF.

The V call is TRBV29-1, the J call TRBJ1-1; possible D gene TRBD1, 5 bases. Germline V gene data show CDR1 as SQVTM and CDR2 as ANQGSEA. CDR3 length: 13 amino acids. V lost 7 bases, J lost 1 base, and 13 bases lay in between. DNA of the CDR3: TGCAGCGCCAGGGTGATGGAGAACACTGAAGCTTTCTTT. Translating it yields CSARVMENTEAFF. Using reference TRBV29-1 and TRBJ1-1 for the parts outside the CDR3, the full variable domain is SAVISQKPSRDICQRGTSLTIQCQVDSQVTMMFWYRQQPGQSLTLIATANQGSEATYESGFVIDKFPISRPNLTFSTLTVSNMSPEDSSIYLCSARVMENTEAFFGQGTRLTVV.

The chain uses TRBV5-4 and TRBJ2-7; 8 bases map to TRBD1. The CDR3 loop spans 16 amino acids. Per the germline V gene, CDR1 is SGHNT and CDR2 is YYREEE (reference sequence). V dropped 4 bases and J dropped 5; count of bases not matched to a gene: 14. CDR3: CASSLRGQGAWDEQYF. The CDR3 coding sequence is TGTGCCAGCAGCCTCCGGGGGCAGGGGGCTTGGGACGAGCAGTACTTC.

The chain recombines TRBV5-4 with TRBJ1-2; D not certain. The CDR3 is made up of 14 amino acids. Trimming shortened V by 0 bases and J by 0 bases, and 6 bases separated the two germline ends. Germline V lookup: CDR1 SGHNT, CDR2 YYREEE (reference sequence). The CDR3 coding sequence is TGTGCCAGCAGCTTGGCCTCGTCTAACTATGGCTACACCTTC. As protein: CASSLASSNYGYTF.

The V and J genes are TRBV7-9 and TRBJ1-3; D gene unclear. Looked up from germline, CDR1 is SEHNR and CDR2 is FQNEAQ (reference sequence). This CDR3 has 18 amino acids. V was pared by 3 bases and J by 0 bases, with 18 bases between. CDR3 residues: CASSFSFNRGLSGNTIYF. In DNA form, the CDR3 reads TGTGCCAGCAGCTTTAGTTTTAACCGAGGACTCTCTGGAAACACCATATATTTT.

CDR3 in DNA: TGCGCCAGCAGCTTGGCTCGGGAGTACGAGCAGTACTTC. Protein product: CASSLAREYEQYF. The V and J genes are TRBV5-1 and TRBJ2-7, with D maybe TRBD2 (6 bases). The V end was cut by 0 bases, the J end by 4 bases, with 8 bases between. Germline-derived CDR1 and CDR2 are SGHRS and YFSETQ. The CDR3 is 13 amino acids. Complete variable domain (other parts from reference TRBV5-1 and TRBJ2-7): KAGVTQTPRYLIKTRGQQVTLSCSPISGHRSVSWYQQTPGQGLQFLFEYFSETQRNKGNFPGRFSGRQFSNSRSEMNVSTLELGDSALYLCASSLAREYEQYFGPGTRLTVT.

The V gene is TRBV5-1, the J gene TRBJ2-2; the D is unclear. Trimming removed 5 bases from V and 7 bases from J, with 9 bases in between. Germline-derived CDR1 and CDR2 are SGHRS and YFSETQ. This CDR3 region has 12 residues. CDR3 sequence: CASRAENGELFF. In DNA, the CDR3 is TGCGCCAGCAGGGCGGAAAACGGGGAGCTGTTTTTT.

CDR3 in DNA: TGTGCCAGCAGCCAAGACTGGGCTAGCGGGGGGGCCAGGGATGAGCAGTTCTTC. Amino acids: CASSQDWASGGARDEQFF. The chain has TRBV14 and TRBJ2-1; 12 nucleotides match TRBD2. There are 18 residues in the CDR3. J was trimmed by 8 bases and V by 0 bases; bases with no gene match: 11. Germline-derived CDR1 and CDR2 are SGHDN and FVKESK.

This clone is a singleton in its sample. A read error may produce the germline difference seen at one junction end. The V and J genes are TRBV25-1 and TRBJ2-3; perhaps TRBD2 as D (6 bases). The CDR3 extends over 16 amino acids. Germline V CDR1 and CDR2: MGHDK, SYGVNS. Here the CDR3 reads CASSEEGYTSTGTQYF. For the CDR3, the DNA is TGTGCCAGCAGTGAAGAGGGGTACACTAGCACAGGTACGCAGTATTTT.

This clone was seen only once. The J gene is TRBJ2-2, the V gene TRBV21-1; TRBD1, the table's D call, lacks a check against the DNA. TRBV21-1 represents a pseudogene. The CDR3 is made up of 16 amino acids. The CDR3 nucleotides read TGTGCCAGCAGCAAAAGGACAGGGCCGAACACCGGGGAGCTGTTTTTT. Translation: CASSKRTGPNTGELFF.

The chain uses TRBV18 and TRBJ2-1; TRBD2 aligns across 10 bases. The CDR3 runs to 15 residues. The germline gives CDR1 KGHSH, CDR2 LQKENI. J gave up 5 bases and V 6 bases, and 7 bases lay outside the gene matches. The CDR3 reads CASSPRTSGDNEQFF. In DNA form, the CDR3 reads TGTGCCAGCTCCCCCCGGACTAGCGGCGACAATGAGCAGTTCTTC.

The chain recombines TRBV5-4 with TRBJ2-2, with a possible D match to TRBD2 (6 bases). The CDR3 runs to 13 residues. The V gene lost 0 bases and the J gene lost 7 bases, with 7 bases spanning the gap. The germline V gene encodes CDR1 SGHNT and CDR2 YYREEE (reference sequence). CDR3 DNA: TGTGCCAGCAGCTTGGTGGAGGGCGGGGAGCTGTTTTTT. Its protein product is CASSLVEGGELFF.